The subject of this entry is one T cell receptor beta chain. Its antigen is currently unknown. Stated treatment: around 19 received Ad26.COV2.S at low or high dose, single or two shots; about 5 received placebo; per-sample allocation not given. The study sampled participants on day 63 after the first vaccine or placebo injection. Sequenced by immunoSEQ multiplex PCR; TCRdb stores in-frame clones only, minus some. The sample shows some 320,000 clones, around 81% of them seen only once. Trimming removed 0 bases at V and 8 bases at J, with 10 bases between. Looked up from germline, CDR1 is LNHNV and CDR2 is YYDKDF (reference sequence). This CDR3 region has 13 residues. The sample is drawn from a study of Ad26.COV2.S vaccination and SARS-CoV-2 variants. Study as a whole: Donor joined the COV1001 Ad26.COV2.S trial arm. Study conclusions and caveats: Spike-specific CD8+ and CD4+ T cell responses reportedly showed substantial breadth after vaccination. Measures of TCR breadth and depth may have fallen short of total T cell responses.

The specimen comprised peripheral blood, sampled in a trial of Ad26.COV2.S vaccine versus placebo. The genes are TRBV15 and TRBJ1-2; D not resolved. The sequence derives from a person between 18 and 60 years old who received the Ad26.COV2.S COVID-19 vaccine or a placebo. The CDR3 sequence is CATSRDRFVGYTF. The CDR3 DNA reads TGTGCCACCAGCAGAGATAGGTTCGTGGGCTACACCTTC. Drawing the rest from reference TRBV15 and TRBJ1-2, the complete variable domain is DAMVIQNPRYQVTQFGKPVTLSCSQTLNHNVMYWYQQKSSQAPKLLFHYYDKDFNNEADTPDNFQSRRPNTSFCFLDIRSPGLGDTAMYLCATSRDRFVGYTFGSGTRLTVV.